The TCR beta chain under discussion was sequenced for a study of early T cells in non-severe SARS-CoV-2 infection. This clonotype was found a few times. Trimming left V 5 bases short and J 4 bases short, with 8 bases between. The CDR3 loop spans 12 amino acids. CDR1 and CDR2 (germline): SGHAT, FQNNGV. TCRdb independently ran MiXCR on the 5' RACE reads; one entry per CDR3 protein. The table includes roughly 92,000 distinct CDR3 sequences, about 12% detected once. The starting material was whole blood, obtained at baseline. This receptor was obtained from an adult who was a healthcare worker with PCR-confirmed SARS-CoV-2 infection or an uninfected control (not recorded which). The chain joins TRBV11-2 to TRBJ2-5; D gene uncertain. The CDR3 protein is CASSRRGETQYF. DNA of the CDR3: TGTGCCAGCAGCCGTCGCGGAGAGACCCAGTACTTC.